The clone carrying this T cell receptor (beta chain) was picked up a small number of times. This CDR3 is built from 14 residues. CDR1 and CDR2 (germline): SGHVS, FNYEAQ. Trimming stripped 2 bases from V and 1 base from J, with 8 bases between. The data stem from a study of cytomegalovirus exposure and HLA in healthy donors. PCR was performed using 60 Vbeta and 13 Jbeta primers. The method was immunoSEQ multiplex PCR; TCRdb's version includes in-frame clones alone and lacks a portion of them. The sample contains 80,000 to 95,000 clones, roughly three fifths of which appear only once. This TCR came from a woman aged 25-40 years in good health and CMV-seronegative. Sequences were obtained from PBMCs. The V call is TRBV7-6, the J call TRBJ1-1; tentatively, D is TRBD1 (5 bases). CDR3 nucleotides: TGTGCCAGCAGCTTAAGGGGATCGAACACTGAAGCTTTCTTT. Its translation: CASSLRGSNTEAFF.